The 31 T cell receptor beta chains given below trace back to one sample, sequenced in a study of blood T cells in healthy people across ages. Primed by a sample-barcoded 5' primer and a J-beta primer mix, a second PCR proceeded for 7 to 11 cycles. TCRdb called the 5' RACE reads again in MiXCR, with one record for every CDR3 protein. The sample contains 600,000 to 900,000 distinct CDR3 sequences, roughly 25% of which appear only once. The data also belong to a second study, concerning T cells of mothers and their children.

The sample consisted of blood. The receptors were sampled from a boy between 5 and 17 years old in good health.

As DNA, the CDR3 is TGTGCCAGCAGCTTAGACGTGGAAGAGACCCAGTACTTC. Residues: CASSLDVEETQYF. The V gene is TRBV11-3, the J gene TRBJ2-5; D unresolved. From germline, CDR1 is SGHNT and CDR2 YENEEA. V was cut by 0 bases and J by 3 bases, with 5 bases left in between. The CDR3 covers 13 residues.

This rearrangement joins TRBV25-1 to TRBJ2-5; D not certain. Trimming removed 2 bases at V and 2 bases at J, with 9 bases between. The CDR3 loop spans 14 amino acids. Germline values: CDR1 MGHDK, CDR2 SYGVNS. CDR3 sequence reads: CASSENSRQETQYF. DNA for the CDR3: TGTGCCAGCAGTGAAAATTCAAGACAAGAGACCCAGTACTTC.

The genes are TRBV7-9 and TRBJ2-1; D not certain. This CDR3 comprises 12 residues. In germline, CDR1 is SEHNR, CDR2 FQNEAQ (reference sequence). Trimming took 2 bases from V and 8 from J, leaving 7 bases between them. The CDR3 protein is CASSLRAHEQFF. In nucleotides, the CDR3 is TGTGCCAGCAGCTTAAGGGCCCATGAGCAGTTCTTC.

This clonotype has more than one count but fewer than ten. One junction end disagrees with the germline gene, perhaps due to a read error. The chain joins TRBV7-6 to TRBJ1-4; D is unclear. Germline V gene lookup returns CDR1 SGHVS and CDR2 FNYEAQ. The CDR3 has 16 amino acids. CDR3 sequence (DNA): TGTGCCAGCAGCTTAGGAGGTAGCGGCTCTAATGAAGAACTGTTTTTT. This encodes CASSLGGSGSNEELFF.

This clonotype was found a few times. The gene calls are TRBV5-1 and TRBJ2-1, with D unresolved. Germline V gene lookup returns CDR1 SGHRS and CDR2 YFSETQ. The V and J ends lost 3 bases and 8 bases respectively, with 18 bases between them. The CDR3 runs to 15 residues. CDR3 nucleotides: TGCGCCAGCAGCTCGAGAGACTCGAGTAGGGATGAGCAGTTCTTC. It is translated as CASSSRDSSRDEQFF.

The CDR3 coding sequence is TGCAGTGCTAGACTAATAGCGGGGGACACAGATACGCAGTATTTT. Its translation: CSARLIAGDTDTQYF. This rearrangement joins TRBV20-1 to TRBJ2-3; 9 nucleotides match TRBD2. Germline CDR1 reads DFQATT; CDR2 reads SNEGSKA (reference sequence). The CDR3 is 15 residues long. V lost 2 bases to trimming and J lost 2 bases; unmatched junction nucleotides: 5.

This clonotype was picked up a small number of times. The chain carries TRBV2 and TRBJ2-4; 12 nucleotides line up with TRBD2. The CDR3 sequence is 16 residues long. J lost 2 bases, V lost 3 bases, and 2 bases had no gene match. In germline, CDR1 is SNHLY, CDR2 FYNNEI. The CDR3 loop reads CASSDGLAGTKNIQYF. The CDR3 DNA reads as TGTGCCAGCAGTGATGGACTAGCGGGGACCAAAAACATTCAGTACTTC.

This clonotype was counted between two and nine times. The V call is TRBV2, the J call TRBJ2-6; D call uncertain. V was trimmed by 7 bases and J by 1 base, leaving 17 bases between them. Germline V lookup: CDR1 SNHLY, CDR2 FYNNEI. The CDR3 extends over 17 amino acids. CDR3 loop: CASTRTLGNSGANVLTF. Written as DNA, the CDR3 is TGTGCCAGCACTCGGACCTTGGGCAATTCTGGGGCCAACGTCCTGACTTTC. The complete variable domain, with remaining parts taken from reference TRBV2 and TRBJ2-6, reads EPEVTQTPSHQVTQMGQEVILRCVPISNHLYFYWYRQILGQKVEFLVSFYNNEISEKSEIFDDQFSVERPDGSNFTLKIRSTKLEDSAMYFCASTRTLGNSGANVLTFGAGSRLTVL.

The J gene is TRBJ1-1, the V gene TRBV5-1; D remains ambiguous. The length of the CDR3 is 13 residues. The V and J ends lost 0 bases and 7 bases respectively, with 10 bases between them. Germline V gene lookup returns CDR1 SGHRS and CDR2 YFSETQ. CDR3 sequence (DNA): TGCGCCAGCAGCTTGGTACCCGGTTTTGAAGCTTTCTTT. It translates to CASSLVPGFEAFF.

This clonotype appeared a single time. The genes are TRBV20-1 and TRBJ2-7, with a possible D match to TRBD2 (6 bases). CDR3 length: 12 amino acids. V was shortened by 8 bases and J by 6 bases, with 17 bases between the two germline ends. Germline CDR1 reads DFQATT; CDR2 reads SNEGSKA (reference sequence). CDR3 bases: TGCAGTTCGAGCGGAGGGGTGGGCGAGCAGTACTTC. This encodes CSSSGGVGEQYF.

The rearrangement joins TRBV27 to TRBJ1-2; maybe TRBD1 (5 bases). The CDR3 totals 13 residues. V was pared by 5 bases and J by 4 bases, with 11 bases between. Germline lookup yields CDR1 MNHEY and CDR2 SMNVEV (reference sequence). CDR3 coding DNA: TGTGCCAGCAGTCGCGGGGCGGGCTATGGCTACACCTTC. This codes for CASSRGAGYGYTF.

This clonotype was found a few times. The V gene is TRBV10-2, the J gene TRBJ2-5, with 8 nucleotides matching TRBD2. This CDR3 is built from 13 residues. With V trimmed by 3 bases and J by 12 bases, 9 bases remained unmatched. CDR1 and CDR2 (germline): WSHSY, SAAADI. CDR3 protein: CASSESAGGREYF. The CDR3 region has the DNA TGCGCCAGCAGTGAAAGCGCGGGGGGCCGTGAGTACTTC.

V usage is TRBV30 and J usage is TRBJ1-6; D is unresolved. The CDR3 has 12 amino acids. Per the germline V gene, CDR1 is GTSNPN and CDR2 is SVGIG (reference sequence). Trimming removed 0 bases at V and 7 bases at J, with 4 bases between. The CDR3 region has the DNA TGTGCCTGGAGTGTAGGGAATTCACCCCTCCACTTT. This translates into CAWSVGNSPLHF.

This clonotype was seen more than once but under ten times. This rearrangement joins TRBV7-9 to TRBJ1-4; D possibly corresponds to TRBD1 (6 bases). Germline V gives CDR1 SEHNR, CDR2 FQNEAQ (reference sequence). Between the trimmed V and J ends, which lost 5 bases and 5 bases, there was a span of 15 bases. CDR3 length: 15 amino acids. The CDR3 is CASSRTAGANEKLFF. In nucleotides, the CDR3 is TGTGCCAGCAGCAGGACAGCGGGGGCCAATGAAAAACTGTTTTTT.

This sequence joins TRBV20-1 and TRBJ1-6; 7 bases agree with TRBD1. This CDR3 region has 15 residues. The V gene end was trimmed by 3 bases and the J gene end by 6 bases; junction bases not matched to a gene: 8. Germline V gene data show CDR1 as DFQATT and CDR2 as SNEGSKA (reference sequence). The CDR3 spells CSARATGVRNSPLHF. CDR3 DNA sequence: TGCAGTGCTAGGGCTACAGGGGTCCGTAATTCACCCCTCCACTTT.

In its sample, this clonotype was seen many times. At one boundary the junction diverges from the germline segment, which might be a read error. The rearrangement uses TRBV5-1 and TRBJ1-5; D is ambiguous. The V gene's germline CDR1 is SGHRS and CDR2 YFSETQ. CDR3 size: 13 residues. The CDR3 here is CASSLEGGQPQHF. The CDR3 nucleotides read TGTGCCAGCAGTTTAGAGGGAGGGCAGCCCCAGCATTTT.

The V and J genes are TRBV3-1 and TRBJ2-5; tentatively, D is TRBD1 (6 bases). The CDR3 contains 12 residues. Germline V CDR1 and CDR2: LGHDT, YNNKEL (reference sequence). V lost 4 bases to trimming and J lost 11 bases, with 14 bases between them. This CDR3 is CASSLIRGEQYF. Here the CDR3 DNA reads TGTGCCAGCAGCCTCATCAGGGGTGAGCAGTACTTC.

The chain carries TRBV12-3 or TRBV12-4 and TRBJ2-1; D is perhaps TRBD1 (5 bases). V dropped 5 bases and J dropped 7 bases, with 15 bases sitting between them. The CDR3 is 14 residues long. CDR3 amino acids: CASSPNPQGNEQFF. The CDR3 DNA reads as TGTGCCAGCAGTCCCAACCCCCAGGGAAATGAGCAGTTCTTC.

On this clonotype: An end of the junction does not agree with germline; a read error may underlie this. V usage is TRBV3-1 and J usage is TRBJ2-7; 8 bases are a match to TRBD2. CDR3 size: 14 residues. Germline V gene sequence: CDR1 LGHDT, CDR2 YNNKEL (reference sequence). CDR3 loop: CASSQGNSGDPRNF. The CDR3 coding sequence is TGTGCCAGCAGCCAAGGTAATAGCGGGGACCCCCGGAACTTC.

This rearrangement joins TRBV5-1 to TRBJ1-4; D is unclear. The CDR3 is 14 residues long. Germline loops: CDR1 SGHRS, CDR2 YFSETQ. Trimming took off 4 bases at V and 8 bases at J, with 15 bases between the two ends. Here the CDR3 DNA reads TGCGCCAGCAGCCGAACGTCCAGATTCGAAAAACTGTTTTTT. It specifies CASSRTSRFEKLFF.

In this sample, this clonotype turned up a few times. J is TRBJ1-1 and V is TRBV12-3 or TRBV12-4; D possibly corresponds to TRBD1 (5 bases). This CDR3 is built from 14 residues. Trimming removed 3 bases at V and 3 bases at J, with 11 bases between. CDR3 DNA sequence: TGTGCCAGCAGTTTCAGGGAAGGGTACACTGAAGCTTTCTTT. It is translated as CASSFREGYTEAFF.

This clonotype was seen a few times. The rearrangement joins TRBV20-1 to TRBJ1-1; a possible D gene is TRBD1 (6 bases). Germline CDR1 DFQATT, CDR2 SNEGSKA (reference sequence). V was cut by 5 bases and J by 0 bases, with 10 bases left in between. The CDR3 consists of 13 residues. CDR3 DNA sequence: TGCAGTGCTTCGACAGGATTGAACACTGAAGCTTTCTTT. Translating gives CSASTGLNTEAFF.

This clonotype was picked up a small number of times. The CDR3 DNA follows: TGTGCCAGCAGCCAAGGATTACAGGGAGTGGATGAAAAACTGTTTTTT. It is translated as CASSQGLQGVDEKLFF. The gene calls are TRBV7-9 and TRBJ1-4; tentatively, D is TRBD1 (6 bases). V was cut by 5 bases and J by 6 bases, with 19 bases left in between. Looked up from germline, CDR1 is SEHNR and CDR2 is FQNEAQ (reference sequence). The length of the CDR3 is 16 residues.

The genes are TRBV10-3 and TRBJ2-3; 11 bases map to TRBD2. V trimming: 0 bases; J trimming: 7 bases; junction bases outside the gene matches: 3. Germline CDR1 is ENHRY and CDR2 is SYGVKD. The CDR3 totals 15 residues. CDR3 sequence (DNA): TGTGCCATCAGTGAGTCGGCTAGCGGGGGGTATACGCAGTATTTT. It is translated as CAISESASGGYTQYF.

This clonotype was recorded a few times. This chain uses TRBV27 with TRBJ2-1; no clear D. Trimming cost V 5 bases and J 5 bases, with 13 bases left between them. This CDR3 has 14 residues. The V gene's germline CDR1 is MNHEY and CDR2 SMNVEV (reference sequence). The CDR3 protein is CASSPYNQDNEQFF. The CDR3, as DNA: TGTGCCAGCAGTCCCTATAACCAGGACAATGAGCAGTTCTTC.

This clonotype was observed a handful of times. The chain recombines TRBV11-1 with TRBJ1-1; tentative D call: TRBD1 (5 bases). CDR1 and CDR2 (germline): SGHAT, FQDESV (reference sequence). This CDR3 is 13 amino acids long. Between the trimmed V and J ends, which lost 6 bases and 8 bases, there was a span of 16 bases. CDR3 in amino acids: CASRGPNLPEAFF. The CDR3 bases are TGTGCCAGCAGGGGGCCTAATCTCCCCGAAGCTTTCTTT.

The rearrangement uses TRBV6-5 and TRBJ2-5; either TRBD1 or TRBD2 may fit D (5 bases each). The CDR3 extends over 14 amino acids. Germline CDR1 reads MNHEY; CDR2 reads SVGAGI. V was pared by 5 bases and J by 5 bases, with 15 bases between. Here the CDR3 DNA reads TGTGCCAGCAGTCGAGGGGTGGCCCGGGAGACCCAGTACTTC. Encoded protein: CASSRGVARETQYF.

This rearrangement joins TRBV11-2 to TRBJ2-4; D is unclear. Germline V gives CDR1 SGHAT, CDR2 FQNNGV. Between the trimmed V and J ends, which lost 0 bases and 6 bases, there was a span of 18 bases. This CDR3 contains 17 residues. The CDR3 DNA reads TGTGCCAGCAGCTTAGATCGGAGAGATGAGTTGGGAAACATTCAGTACTTC. Translating gives CASSLDRRDELGNIQYF.

The chain joins TRBV20-1 to TRBJ1-2; 8 bases align to TRBD1. V was pared by 2 bases and J by 8 bases, with 10 bases of the junction left unmatched. The CDR3 contains 14 residues. The V gene's germline CDR1 is DFQATT and CDR2 SNEGSKA (reference sequence). In DNA form, the CDR3 reads TGCAGTGCTAGATTTCAGGGGGCAAGTGTGGGCTACACCTTC. It yields the protein CSARFQGASVGYTF.

This clonotype came up a few times. This chain connects TRBV20-1 to TRBJ2-5; 7 positions agree with TRBD2. Germline V lookup: CDR1 DFQATT, CDR2 SNEGSKA (reference sequence). Unmatched junction bases numbered 5, after V lost 5 bases and J lost 5 bases. The CDR3 has 12 amino acids. The CDR3 DNA is TGCAGTGCTGGGCGGGAGTCGGAGACCCAGTACTTC. This codes for CSAGRESETQYF.

The J gene is TRBJ2-3, the V gene TRBV10-3; 10 bases line up with TRBD1. CDR3 length: 13 amino acids. Per germline, CDR1 ENHRY and CDR2 SYGVKD. Germline trimming cut 7 bases from V and 5 bases from J; bases unmatched to any gene: 3. The CDR3 reads CAITGQGEDTQYF. The CDR3 coding sequence is TGTGCCATCACCGGACAGGGGGAAGATACGCAGTATTTT.